A selection of T cell receptor beta chains follows, all from one sample in a study of cytomegalovirus exposure and HLA in healthy donors. Sequencing used immunoSEQ multiplex PCR; TCRdb keeps in-frame clones, though not all of them. The table records about 100,000 clones, about 80% of them present only once. The sequenced material came from PBMCs. The origin of the receptors is a man in his forties in good health and CMV-seronegative. CDR3s include the opening cysteine and the closing phenylalanine or tryptophan. A D gene is named only where the DNA matches it firmly. Rows give clone size only sometimes, using once, few, many, or a class for an expanded clone.

j_gene	v_gene	abundance	d_gene	CDR3nt	CDR3aa
TRBJ2-3	TRBV4-3	-	TRBD2	TGCGCCAGCAGCCAGCTATCGGGGGGGACCACAGATACGCAGTATTTT	CASSQLSGGTTDTQYF
TRBJ1-4	TRBV7-9	once	TRBD1	TGTGCCAGCAGCTCCAGGGGGCTACGGGAAAAACTGTTTTTT	CASSSRGLREKLFF
TRBJ1-5	TRBV16	-	-	TGTGCCAGCAGCCATCGCGGGGGCTTAGGGGAGCCCCAGCATTTT	CASSHRGGLGEPQHF
TRBJ1-6	TRBV15	once	-	TGTGCCACCAGCAGCTACCGGCAGGCTGACTCACCCCTCCACTTT	CATSSYRQADSPLHF
TRBJ2-2	TRBV27	-	-	TGTGCCAGCGAAGGGGCCAACACCGGGGAGCTGTTTTTT	CASEGANTGELFF
TRBJ1-1	TRBV6-5	few	TRBD1	TGTGCCAGCAGTTACTCTCGGACAGGGGACACTGAAGCTTTCTTT	CASSYSRTGDTEAFF
TRBJ2-5	TRBV7-3	-	TRBD1	TGTGCCAGCAGCCCCCGGACAGGGGGAGAGACCCAGTACTTC	CASSPRTGGETQYF
TRBJ1-2	TRBV4-1	-	-	TGCGCCAGCAGCCAAGGTAGGGGCGGCTACACCTTC	CASSQGRGGYTF
TRBJ1-6	TRBV6-8	-	TRBD1	TGTGCCAGCTGTATGAGCCGGGACAGGGGTCATTCACCCCTCCACTTT	CASCMSRDRGHSPLHF
TRBJ2-1	TRBV7-6	-	TRBD2	TGTGCCAGCAGTGCTAGCGGGGGCTTCTACAATGAGCAGTTCTTC	CASSASGGFYNEQFF
TRBJ2-3	TRBV6-1	-	-	TGTGCCAGCAGAGGACACAGCACAGATACGCAGTATTTT	CASRGHSTDTQYF
TRBJ1-1	TRBV28	-	-	TGTGCCAGCAGCCCGGGCCAGGGAACTGAAGCTTTCTTT	CASSPGQGTEAFF
TRBJ2-7	TRBV10-3	-	-	TGTGCCATCAGTGATCCACAGATCCGCTACGAGCAGTACTTC	CAISDPQIRYEQYF
TRBJ1-6	TRBV6-5	few	-	TGTGCCAGCAGTGAAACAGGGACTTCACCCCTCCACTTT	CASSETGTSPLHF
TRBJ1-3	TRBV5-1	-	TRBD1	TGCGCCAGCAGCTGGGGGACAGTGGGTTCCGGGGACACCATATATTTT	CASSWGTVGSGDTIYF
TRBJ2-2	TRBV5-1	-	TRBD1	TGCGCCAGCAGCTCTCCGGGACAGTTGAACACCGGGGAGCTGTTTTTT	CASSSPGQLNTGELFF
TRBJ2-5	TRBV5-1	-	TRBD1	TGCGCCAGCAGCTTGTTTCCGGACAGGGTGGGGGAGACCCAGTACTTC	CASSLFPDRVGETQYF
TRBJ2-1	TRBV5-1	few	TRBD1	TGCGCCAGCAGCTTGAGTTTAGGGACAGGGGGCAATGAGCAGTTCTTC	CASSLSLGTGGNEQFF
TRBJ2-3	TRBV2	few	-	TGTGCCAGCAGTGAAGCGCGGGATACGCAGTATTTT	CASSEARDTQYF
TRBJ1-3	TRBV6-1	-	TRBD1	TGTGCCAGCAGCCCGGGACAGGCTGGAAACACCATATATTTT	CASSPGQAGNTIYF
TRBJ2-3	TRBV5-1	-	-	TGCGCCAGCAGGGCAACATCCCCAGATACGCAGTATTTT	CASRATSPDTQYF
TRBJ1-2	TRBV28	-	TRBD1	TGTGCCAGCAGTACAGGGGGCGCAGGCTATGGCTACACCTTC	CASSTGGAGYGYTF
TRBJ2-3	TRBV5-1	-	TRBD2	TGCGCCAGCAGCTCGGGACTAGCGGCCAGCACAGATACGCAGTATTTT	CASSSGLAASTDTQYF
TRBJ2-1	TRBV19	-	TRBD2	TGTGCCAGTAGGGGACTAGCGGGGATCTACAATGAGCAGTTCTTC	CASRGLAGIYNEQFF
TRBJ2-2	TRBV30	-	TRBD1	TGTGCCTGGAGTAAACAGACAGGGGGCCTCACCGGGGAGCTGTTTTTT	CAWSKQTGGLTGELFF
TRBJ2-7	TRBV10-3	-	TRBD1	TGTGCCATCAGTGGATCCGGGACAGGGGGATCCTACGAGCAGTACTTC	CAISGSGTGGSYEQYF
TRBJ1-5	TRBV5-1	-	-	TGCGCCAGCAGCTCAACAGGGAATAGCAATCAGCCCCAGCATTTT	CASSSTGNSNQPQHF
TRBJ2-1	TRBV5-1	-	TRBD1	TGCGCCAGCAGCTTCGCGGCAGGGGGATACAATGAGCAGTTCTTC	CASSFAAGGYNEQFF
TRBJ1-4	TRBV6-6	once	TRBD1	TGTACCAGCAGGCCGACAGGGGGTAATGAAAAACTGTTTTTT	CTSRPTGGNEKLFF
TRBJ2-7	TRBV4-2	-	-	TGTGCCAGCAGCCAAGCGAGCGGCCAGAGCTCCTACGAGCAGTACTTC	CASSQASGQSSYEQYF
TRBJ1-2	TRBV7-2	once	-	TGTGCCAGCAGCCTGCAGGACTATGGCTACACCTTC	CASSLQDYGYTF
TRBJ2-1	TRBV25-1	-	-	TGTGCCAGCAGTGACGGTGGAGGTCCCTACAATGAGCAGTTCTTC	CASSDGGGPYNEQFF
TRBJ2-1	TRBV6-5	-	-	TGTGCCAGCAGTGCCGGACTCTACTACAATGAGCAGTTCTTC	CASSAGLYYNEQFF
TRBJ1-1	TRBV10-3	few	-	TGTGCCATCAGTGAGCCTGGGAGGAACACTGAAGCTTTCTTT	CAISEPGRNTEAFF
TRBJ1-4	TRBV25-1	once	-	TGTGCCAGCAGTTCTAGTGCCTCTAATGAAAAACTGTTTTTT	CASSSSASNEKLFF
TRBJ1-1	TRBV10-2	-	-	TGCGCCAGCACCTGGGGGGGCTCGAACACTGAAGCTTTCTTT	CASTWGGSNTEAFF
TRBJ1-2	TRBV6-1	-	-	TGTGCCAGCAGTGAAGGAGGACAAGGGGACTCCTATGGCTACACCTTC	CASSEGGQGDSYGYTF
TRBJ2-7	TRBV5-8	-	TRBD1	TGTGCCAGCAGCCTGGACAGGGGTGACGAGCAGTACTTC	CASSLDRGDEQYF
TRBJ1-3	TRBV2	-	TRBD1	TGTGCCAGTGGACAGGGGGCTGGAAACACCATATATTTT	CASGQGAGNTIYF
TRBJ2-5	TRBV5-3	-	-	TGTGCCAGAAGCACGACTAGCCAAGAGACCCAGTACTTC	CARSTTSQETQYF
TRBJ1-2	TRBV6-5	-	TRBD1	TGTGCCACCGTTATGGGGACTCAGGGGGCCAGGGGCTACACCTTC	CATVMGTQGARGYTF
TRBJ1-1	TRBV23-1	-	-	TGCGCCAGCAGTCAATATCGGGTATTGGGGAGAAAAACTGAAGCTTTCTTT	CASSQYRVLGRKTEAFF
TRBJ1-1	TRBV11-1	-	-	TGTGCCAGCAGCCCGGGACAGAACACTGAAGCTTTCTTT	CASSPGQNTEAFF
TRBJ2-5	TRBV2	-	TRBD1	TGTGCCAGCAGCGCGGACAGGGAGGAGACCCAGTACTTC	CASSADREETQYF
TRBJ2-5	TRBV11-2	-	-	TGTGCCAGCAGACGGGCCTCGGGGGAGACCCAGTACTTC	CASRRASGETQYF
TRBJ2-3	TRBV10-1	-	TRBD1	TGCGCCAGCAGTCCTAACACAGGGGGGACAGATACGCAGTATTTT	CASSPNTGGTDTQYF
TRBJ2-3	TRBV20-1	few	-	TGCAGTTTACACACAGATACGCAGTATTTT	CSLHTDTQYF
TRBJ2-1	TRBV4-3	-	TRBD2	TGCGCCAGCAGCCAAGCCGACTTCCGAAGCGGGGGGGCCTTAAGGGAGCAGTTCTTC	CASSQADFRSGGALREQFF